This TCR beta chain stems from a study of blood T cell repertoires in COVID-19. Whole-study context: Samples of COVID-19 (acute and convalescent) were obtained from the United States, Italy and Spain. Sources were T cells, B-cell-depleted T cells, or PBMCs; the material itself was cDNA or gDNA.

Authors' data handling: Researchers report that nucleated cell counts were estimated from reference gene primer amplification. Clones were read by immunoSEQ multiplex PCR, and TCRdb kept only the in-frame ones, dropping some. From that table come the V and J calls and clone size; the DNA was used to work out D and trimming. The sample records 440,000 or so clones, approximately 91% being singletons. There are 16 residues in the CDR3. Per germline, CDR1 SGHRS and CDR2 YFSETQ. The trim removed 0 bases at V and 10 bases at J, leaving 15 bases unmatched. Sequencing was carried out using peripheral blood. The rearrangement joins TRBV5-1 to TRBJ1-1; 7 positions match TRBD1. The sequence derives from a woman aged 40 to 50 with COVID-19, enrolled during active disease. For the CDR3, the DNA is TGCGCCAGCAGCTTGGAACAGGGGATCATGCTCGGGGGAGCTTTCTTT. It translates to CASSLEQGIMLGGAFF.